These T cell receptor beta chains were read from a single sample in a study of T cell responses to AZD1222 COVID-19 vaccine. Produced via immunoSEQ multiplex PCR; TCRdb's table is partial and in-frame only. The sample includes some 200,000 clones, about 92% of them seen just once. The sample was peripheral blood, taken on day 0 of MenACWY control vaccination. Source of these receptors: an adult in good health. Both conserved end residues are part of each CDR3. Fields, in order: J gene, D gene, CDR3 length, clone size, V gene, CDR3 DNA, CDR3 protein. The D gene is left open where the match is weak. Some rows mark clone size as missing; the rest say once, few, many or name a class of expanded clone.

>TRBJ2-3|TRBD2|19|-|TRBV7-9
TGTGCCAGCAGCTTAGCGGCGGGGGGGCCGTCCATAACCACAGATACGCAGTATTTT
CASSLAAGGPSITTDTQYF
>TRBJ2-6|-|13|-|TRBV5-1
TGCGCCAGCAGTCTTTCTGGGGCCAACGTCCTGACTTTC
CASSLSGANVLTF
>TRBJ2-7|-|15|-|TRBV2
TGTGCCAGCAGTGATAGTCCCGGGGCACTATCGAAGCAGTACTTC
CASSDSPGALSKQYF
>TRBJ1-2|-|12|-|TRBV12-3/TRBV12-4
TGTGCCAGCAGTTTAGGGGCAGGGAGCTACACCTTC
CASSLGAGSYTF
>TRBJ2-4|-|15|-|TRBV18
TGTGCCAGCTCACCTGTACAGGGCCGCGAAAACATTCAGTACTTC
CASSPVQGRENIQYF
>TRBJ2-5|-|11|-|TRBV20-1
TGCAGCGCCACAGCACAAGAGACCCAGTACTTC
CSATAQETQYF
>TRBJ2-2|-|12|-|TRBV6-4
TGTGCCAGCAAAGGGTCATACGGGGAGCTGTTTTTT
CASKGSYGELFF
>TRBJ1-1|-|14|few|TRBV3-1/TRBV3-2
TGTGCCAGCCGCCCAAGGGCGCGGAACACTGAAGCTTTCTTT
CASRPRARNTEAFF
>TRBJ1-1|-|15|-|TRBV5-3
TGTGCCAGAAGCTTGGGGCAGATAATGAACACTGAAGCTTTCTTT
CARSLGQIMNTEAFF
>TRBJ1-6|-|16|-|TRBV7-9
TGTGCCAGCAGCTTAGGACGGGGGGTGGCTAATTCACCCCTCCACTTT
CASSLGRGVANSPLHF
>TRBJ2-1|-|11|-|TRBV7-6
TGTGCCAGCAGCCTGGGAAATGAGCAGTTCTTC
CASSLGNEQFF
>TRBJ2-2|TRBD1|15|few|TRBV2
TGTGCCAGCAGGAGACAGGGGCAAAACACCGGGGAGCTGTTTTTT
CASRRQGQNTGELFF
>TRBJ1-2|-|12|-|TRBV7-8
TGTGCCAGCAGCCTAGATAACTATGGCTACACCTTC
CASSLDNYGYTF
>TRBJ2-5|-|13|-|TRBV7-7
TGTGCCAGCAGCTTAGACTTAGGAGAGACCCAGTACTTC
CASSLDLGETQYF
>TRBJ2-2|TRBD2|15|-|TRBV2
TGTGCCAGCAGTGAATTCCGGGGGGGCACCGGGGAGCTGTTTTTT
CASSEFRGGTGELFF
>TRBJ1-1|-|15|-|TRBV6-5
TGTGCCAGCAGTTTTAAACAGACCCCGAACACTGAAGCTTTCTTT
CASSFKQTPNTEAFF
>TRBJ2-2|-|12|-|TRBV28
TGTGCCAGCAGTTTAAGGGTCGGGGAGCTGTTTTTT
CASSLRVGELFF
>TRBJ2-1|TRBD2|19|-|TRBV10-3
TGTGCCATCAGTGAGAGAGCTGTGGCGGGGGGGGCCTCCTACAATGAGCAGTTCTTC
CAISERAVAGGASYNEQFF